Included here is one T cell receptor (beta chain) sequence, with context. The specificity of this receptor is unknown. No quality values exist for individual bases; no much larger clone is one base distant. This record comes from a study of blood T cell repertoires in COVID-19 (TCRdb year 2020). About the investigation overall: The collaborator samples originated in the United States, Italy and Spain and spanned the acute and convalescent phases of COVID-19. The samples were drawn from two sources: the first 160 participants of the ongoing ImmuneRACE study, and fewer than 1,500 subjects contributed by 6 global collaborators. Where available, HLA class I and class II types were obtained from metadata supplied by the sample provider rather than from assay-based typing. The repertoires were released in a freely available public database intended as a resource for research on the immune response to SARS-CoV-2. A de-identified subject ID, COVID-19 status, age in years and sex were almost always included in the sample metadata. The dataset comprised deeply sampled blood TCRbeta repertoires from subjects exposed to, actively infected with, or recovered from COVID-19. The prospective study material was composed of cDNA or gDNA derived from T cells, B-cell-depleted T cells, or PBMCs.

The paper's findings and limits, for the study overall: The amount of clinical and demographic metadata varied by source and participant and was provided uncurated.

TCRbeta CDR3 regions were amplified from genomic DNA using the immunoSEQ Assay, a bias-controlled multiplex PCR. Per the source publication's procedure: The number of nucleated cells in each sample was estimated from the amplification of reference gene primers within the assay. To quantify the absolute abundance of each unique TCRbeta CDR3 rearrangement, sequence reads were collapsed and filtered. For each sample, productive Simpson clonality was calculated by taking the square root of Simpson's diversity index across productive rearrangements. Entries here come from immuneACCESS through TCRdb and include only in-frame sequences with V and J called. Some clones fail to appear in such tables; in the studies checked, an unresolved V gene covers under half of the shortfall, and the cause of the remainder is unknown. Clone size and V and J calls were adopted from that table, with D and trimming inferred from the DNA. This sample holds 200,000 or so clones; under 85% were observed only once. The ten largest account for around 16% of the sample.

Collaborating institutions collected whole blood in K2EDTA tubes following their own protocols. Collaborator samples were shipped for TCRbeta analysis as frozen whole blood, isolated PBMCs, or DNA extracted from either sample type. The junction carries 19 bases between V and J, which are trimmed by 2 bases and 8 bases respectively. The CDR3, from cysteine to phenylalanine, totals 15 residues. Solely the CDR3 DNA is kept, with 45 bases framed from the first base. The germline V gene gives CDR1 as SGDLS and CDR2 as YYNGEE. The sequenced material came from peripheral blood. This receptor was obtained from a man in his 60s with active or convalescent COVID-19. The V and J genes are TRBV9 and TRBJ1-2; TRBD1 might be the D gene, on 6 matching bases. The CDR3 region has the sequence CASSVELQGSWGYTF. The nucleotide sequence reads as follows: TGTGCCAGCAGCGTCGAATTACAGGGTTCTTGGGGCTACACCTTC.